This T cell receptor beta chain was sequenced during a study of early T cells in non-severe SARS-CoV-2 infection. Turning to the study itself: Bulk RNA from unsorted whole blood was sequenced; chains were unpaired.

Molecules of cDNA were individually given unique molecular identifiers that were attached to them. MiXCR, applied by TCRdb to the 5' RACE reads, yields one record per CDR3 protein. This sample yields about 86,000 distinct CDR3 sequences, of which 13% to 15% are seen a single time; about 7.5% belongs to the top ten. General study points: Private and CD4 specificities were missed by VDJdb matching, which favored anti-spike CD8 responses.

In regard to this clonotype: Antigen: not known. One end of the junction is discordant with germline, which a read error may explain.

This CDR3 has 19 amino acids. From germline, CDR1 is SGHRS and CDR2 YFSETQ. This chain links TRBV5-1 with TRBJ2-1, with 15 bases matching TRBD2. The sequence was collected from an adult who was a healthcare worker with PCR-confirmed SARS-CoV-2 infection or an uninfected control (not recorded which). Sequenced: whole blood. The CDR3 spells CTSSLGGLAGGLNYNEQFF. CDR3 DNA: TGCACCAGCAGCTTGGGGGGACTAGCGGGAGGCCTAAATTACAATGAGCAGTTCTTC.